The 2 T cell receptor beta chains in this list originate from one sample, sequenced in a study of T-cell reconstitution after alpha-beta-depleted transplantation in children. TCRbeta library construction was performed incorporating unique molecular identifiers. From the PCR reads, TCRdb called clonotypes with MiXCR, one entry per CDR3 protein. The table includes some 110,000 distinct CDR3 sequences, 9% to 12% detected once. Sequencing was performed on PBMCs, taken before TCRalphabeta/CD19-depleted stem cell transplant. The receptors shown here come from a boy younger than 10 with acute lymphoblastic leukemia, due to receive a stem cell transplant.

Ten or more counts support this clonotype. The rearrangement uses TRBV6-2 or TRBV6-3 and TRBJ1-5; D may be TRBD1 (5 bases). The CDR3 covers 16 residues. V was trimmed by 5 bases and J by 5 bases, leaving 19 bases between them. Germline loops: CDR1 MNHEY, CDR2 SVGEGT. CDR3 region: CASSRPDSGPYQPQHF. The DNA of the CDR3 is TGTGCCAGCAGTAGGCCTGACAGTGGTCCCTATCAGCCCCAGCATTTT.

In its sample, this clonotype was seen a few times. The V gene is TRBV5-1, the J gene TRBJ1-1, with TRBD1 matching over 8 bases. The V gene's germline CDR1 is SGHRS and CDR2 YFSETQ. The CDR3 has 14 residues. V gave up 4 bases and J gave up 5 bases; unmatched junction bases: 7. CDR3 DNA: TGCGCCAGCAGCCCTAGACAGGGGTTGACTGAAGCTTTCTTT. As protein: CASSPRQGLTEAFF.